These 7 T cell receptor beta chains share one sample of origin, sequenced in a study of blood T cell repertoires in COVID-19. The repertoire was sequenced with immunoSEQ multiplex PCR; TCRdb's copy has only in-frame clones and lacks some. The sample holds about 60,000 clones, almost 85% seen once. Material for sequencing was peripheral blood. Receptors were obtained from a human donor in a cohort sampled during active COVID-19.

V usage is TRBV11-2 and J usage is TRBJ2-7, with D possibly being TRBD1 (6 bases). Trimming left V 2 bases short and J 1 base short, with 9 bases between. Germline CDR1 reads SGHAT; CDR2 reads FQNNGV. This CDR3 is built from 14 residues. The CDR3 nucleotides are TGTGCCAGCAGCTTAAGACAGGCGTCCTACGAGCAGTACTTC. Translation: CASSLRQASYEQYF. Using reference TRBV11-2 and TRBJ2-7 for the parts outside the CDR3, the full variable domain is EAGVAQSPRYKIIEKRQSVAFWCNPISGHATLYWYQQILGQGPKLLIQFQNNGVVDDSQLPKDRFSAERLKGVDSTLKIQPAKLEDSAVYLCASSLRQASYEQYFGPGTRLTVT.

V gene TRBV30 combines with J gene TRBJ2-5, with D maybe TRBD1 (6 bases). The CDR3 has 12 amino acids. Germline assignment: CDR1 GTSNPN and CDR2 SVGIG (reference sequence). The ends were cut back, 8 bases at V and 4 bases at J, with 14 bases in the middle. The CDR3 DNA is TGTGCCCGAACCAGGGGATTAGAGACCCAGTACTTC. It encodes CARTRGLETQYF. The variable domain in full, with the rest retrieved from reference TRBV30 and TRBJ2-5, is SQTIHQWPATLVQPVGSPLSLECTVEGTSNPNLYWYRQAAGRGLQLLFYSVGIGQISSEVPQNLSASRPQDRQFILSSKKLLLSDSGFYLCARTRGLETQYFGPGTRLLVL.

This chain connects TRBV25-1 to TRBJ2-7, with 10 bases aligning to TRBD2. The germline V gene encodes CDR1 MGHDK and CDR2 SYGVNS. The CDR3 extends over 15 amino acids. V lost 5 bases and J lost 6; bases outside the gene matches: 10. CDR3 DNA sequence: TGTGCCAGCAGTCCCCCGGCTAGCGGGGGCTCCGAGCAGTACTTC. Protein product: CASSPPASGGSEQYF.

J is TRBJ2-3 and V is TRBV24-1, with 11 bases that match TRBD2. This CDR3 has 15 residues. Germline-derived CDR1 and CDR2 are KGHDR and SFDVKD. V was pared by 6 bases and J by 4 bases, with 5 bases of the junction left unmatched. The CDR3 DNA reads TGTGCCACCAGTCCGATAGCGGGGGGGCCAGATACGCAGTATTTT. Translating gives CATSPIAGGPDTQYF.

The sample holds one count of this clone. The chain recombines TRBV6-2 or TRBV6-3 with TRBJ1-1, with TRBD1 identical over 7 bases. CDR1 is MNHEY, CDR2 SVGEGT, per germline. There are 13 residues in the CDR3. Trimming at V came to 6 bases and at J to 2 bases, leaving 3 bases not matched to a gene. This chain's CDR3 is CASSRQGNTEAFF. The CDR3 DNA follows: TGTGCCAGCAGCAGACAGGGTAACACTGAAGCTTTCTTT.

This clone was detected once. V usage is TRBV9 and J usage is TRBJ2-3, with D possibly being TRBD1 (5 bases). The CDR3 has 15 amino acids. The germline V and J ends were trimmed by 0 bases and 2 bases, with 10 bases remaining between them. The germline V gene has CDR1 SGDLS and CDR2 YYNGEE. The CDR3 nucleotides are TGTGCCAGCAGCGTAGGGGGCTCATCCACAGATACGCAGTATTTT. Translated, it gives CASSVGGSSTDTQYF.

This clone came up once. This chain joins TRBV9 and TRBJ2-5; D is possibly TRBD1 (5 bases). V shed 0 bases and J shed 2 bases, with 8 bases lying between them. The CDR3 length is 14 residues. Germline V gene data show CDR1 as SGDLS and CDR2 as YYNGEE. CDR3: CASSVGNRQETQYF. In DNA, the CDR3 is TGTGCCAGCAGCGTAGGTAACAGGCAAGAGACCCAGTACTTC.